This TCR beta chain was found in a study of T-cell memory formation after mild COVID-19. Study-level points and caveats: CD4+ contracting clones lay mainly in CM and EM, CD8+ ones in EMRA. Cross-reactive memory appears to have joined, as suggested by some responding clones showing up in pre-infection memory. Clones contracting day 15 to 85 were balanced CD4/CD8; later expanders leaned CD4+.

Barcoded TCR alpha and TCR beta cDNA libraries with UMIs came from 5'RACE using constant-segment primers. MiXCR, run by TCRdb on the 5' RACE reads, gives a single entry per CDR3 protein. The sample lists about 340,000 distinct CDR3 sequences; more than 15% were seen once. This clonotype was recorded a few times. The antigen remains unidentified. The CDR3 consists of 18 residues. V was pared by 0 bases and J by 10 bases, with 17 bases of the junction left unmatched. Germline V gene data show CDR1 as SEHNR and CDR2 as FQNEAQ (reference sequence). The source material was PBMCs or a T cell subset sorted from them (not recorded which). The clonotype originates from a man aged 18 to 30 who had mild COVID-19 (a few samples of this study predate the infection). Cell type and time point are not known. The rearrangement links TRBV7-9 to TRBJ2-5, with 10 bases fitting TRBD1. CDR3 residues: CASSLAGQGTPNGRGQYF. The CDR3 bases are TGTGCCAGCAGCTTAGCGGGACAGGGGACGCCAAACGGTCGAGGCCAGTACTTC.